The 13 T cell receptor beta chains below were found in one sample sequenced in a study of T cell repertoires in cytomegalovirus infection. A single record per CDR3 protein comes from TCRdb applying MiXCR to the reads. Here the sample spans tens of thousands of distinct CDR3 sequences, around 49% being singletons. Their antigen targets remain unknown. The sample was CD8+ T cells from cultured PBMCs, taken from culture after CMV antigen stimulation. These receptors were taken from a human donor in good health (CMV status not recorded). Some clones in this sample may be carry-over from other donors' samples.

The sample holds a few counts of this clonotype. The chain uses TRBV14 and TRBJ2-1; tentatively, D is TRBD2 (6 bases). The CDR3 is made up of 18 amino acids. The germline V gene encodes CDR1 SGHDN and CDR2 FVKESK. Trimming removed 0 bases from V and 0 bases from J, with 15 bases in between. CDR3 residues: CASSQEYRAGLSYNEQFF. The CDR3 DNA sequence: TGTGCCAGCAGCCAAGAGTATCGGGCGGGACTCTCCTACAATGAGCAGTTCTTC.

This clonotype showed up just a few times. The chain combines TRBV7-6 with TRBJ2-1; D is uncertain. Trimming shortened V by 4 bases and J by 8 bases, and 15 bases separated the two germline ends. Germline CDR1 and CDR2: SGHVS and FNYEAQ. CDR3 length equals 14 residues. The CDR3 DNA sequence: TGTGCCAGCAGCTCCCCGTACCTAGGATATGAGCAGTTCTTC. It translates to CASSSPYLGYEQFF.

The chain recombines TRBV7-9 with TRBJ1-1; D uncertain. V was clipped by 1 base and J by 0 bases, with 9 bases between them. CDR3 length equals 15 residues. Germline CDR1 reads SEHNR; CDR2 reads FQNEAQ (reference sequence). The CDR3 reads CASSLGLGMNTEAFF. As DNA, the CDR3 is TGTGCCAGCAGCTTAGGACTGGGAATGAACACTGAAGCTTTCTTT.

The rearrangement joins TRBV11-2 to TRBJ2-1, with TRBD2 matching 7 bases. Germline V CDR1 and CDR2: SGHAT, FQNNGV. The CDR3 extends over 19 amino acids. After removal of 5 bases from V and 4 bases from J, the junction contained 20 bases not matched to a gene. The CDR3 region is CASSGRRRASGSGYNEQFF. The CDR3 nucleotides are TGTGCCAGCAGCGGGCGGCGCAGGGCTTCGGGTAGCGGGTACAATGAGCAGTTCTTC.

The rearrangement uses TRBV27 and TRBJ2-7; 9 bases map to TRBD1. The CDR3 is 14 amino acids. The germline V gene has CDR1 MNHEY and CDR2 SMNVEV (reference sequence). The V and J ends lost 3 bases and 6 bases, in that order; junction bases with no gene match: 6. CDR3 amino acids: CASSFGTGIFEQYF. DNA of the CDR3: TGTGCCAGCAGTTTTGGGACAGGGATATTCGAGCAGTACTTC.

The rearrangement links TRBV5-6 to TRBJ1-2; 7 bases line up with TRBD1. The CDR3 covers 13 residues. Trimming cost V 5 bases and J 7 bases; bases outside gene matches: 8. Germline CDR1 and CDR2: SGHDT and YYEEEE. The CDR3 region is CASSFYRGRGYTF. CDR3 nucleotide sequence: TGTGCCAGCAGTTTCTACAGGGGTCGTGGCTACACCTTC.

This clonotype has ten or more counts. This rearrangement joins TRBV10-3 to TRBJ2-7, with TRBD2 matching 8 bases. Germline CDR1 reads ENHRY; CDR2 reads SYGVKD. V lost 10 bases to trimming and J lost 2 bases; unmatched junction nucleotides: 7. This CDR3 spans 13 amino acids. CDR3 residues: CATRGGATYEQYF. CDR3 bases: TGTGCCACCCGGGGGGGCGCCACCTACGAGCAGTACTTC.

This clonotype showed up just a few times. The rearrangement links TRBV7-9 to TRBJ1-1; D gene unclear. The CDR3 consists of 11 residues. Trimming took off 3 bases at V and 4 bases at J, with 3 bases between the two ends. The germline V gene encodes CDR1 SEHNR and CDR2 FQNEAQ (reference sequence). The CDR3 is CASSFITEAFF. Here the CDR3 DNA reads TGTGCCAGCAGCTTTATCACTGAAGCTTTCTTT.

As regards this clonotype: A single base separates this from a much larger clone, so it may be a read error. This chain joins TRBV7-6 and TRBJ2-1, with 8 nucleotides matching TRBD2. In germline, CDR1 is SGHVS, CDR2 FNYEAQ. The CDR3 consists of 11 residues. CDR3 sequence (DNA): TGTTCCAGCAGCAGCGGGGGTGAGCAGTTCTTC. It translates to CSSSSGGEQFF.

This clonotype was picked up a small number of times. This rearrangement joins TRBV11-2 to TRBJ2-5, with TRBD1 matching over 8 bases. J gave up 4 bases and V 6 bases, and 7 bases lay outside the gene matches. The CDR3 covers 14 residues. In germline, CDR1 is SGHAT, CDR2 FQNNGV. The CDR3 region is CASSTQGAGETQYF. As DNA, the CDR3 is TGTGCCAGCAGTACCCAGGGGGCCGGAGAGACCCAGTACTTC.

The chain recombines TRBV7-3 with TRBJ2-3; TRBD2 agrees at 7 bases. The CDR3 consists of 15 residues. Germline-derived CDR1 and CDR2 are SGHTA and FQGTGA. The V and J ends lost 5 bases and 4 bases, in that order; junction bases with no gene match: 9. The CDR3 sequence is CASSAGIAGADTQYF. The CDR3 DNA reads TGTGCCAGCAGCGCCGGCATAGCGGGCGCAGATACGCAGTATTTT. The entire variable domain, with the rest obtained from reference TRBV7-3 and TRBJ2-3, is as follows: GAGVSQTPSNKVTEKGKYVELRCDPISGHTALYWYRQSLGQGPEFLIYFQGTGAADDSGLPNDRFFAVRPEGSVSTLKIQRTERGDSAVYLCASSAGIAGADTQYFGPGTRLTVL.

Only one count was recorded for this clonotype. The CDR3 coding sequence is TGTGCCAGCAGCTTAGGGTATACAGGGTTGAACACTGAAGCTTTCTTT. It encodes CASSLGYTGLNTEAFF. The chain uses TRBV7-6 and TRBJ1-1; possibly TRBD1 for D (6 bases). The V end lost 1 base, the J end lost 0 bases, and 12 bases lay between the germline ends. This CDR3 has 16 residues. Germline lookup yields CDR1 SGHVS and CDR2 FNYEAQ.

In this sample, this clonotype turned up a few times. The J gene is TRBJ1-2, the V gene TRBV25-1, with 7 nucleotides matching TRBD1. There are 17 residues in the CDR3. V shed 3 bases, J shed 7 bases, and the junction held 17 bases outside the gene matches. The germline CDR1 and CDR2 sequences are MGHDK and SYGVNS. Here the CDR3 DNA reads TGTGCCAGCAGTGACGACCCACTGGACAGGCTAGGGTTTGGCTACACCTTC. Protein: CASSDDPLDRLGFGYTF.